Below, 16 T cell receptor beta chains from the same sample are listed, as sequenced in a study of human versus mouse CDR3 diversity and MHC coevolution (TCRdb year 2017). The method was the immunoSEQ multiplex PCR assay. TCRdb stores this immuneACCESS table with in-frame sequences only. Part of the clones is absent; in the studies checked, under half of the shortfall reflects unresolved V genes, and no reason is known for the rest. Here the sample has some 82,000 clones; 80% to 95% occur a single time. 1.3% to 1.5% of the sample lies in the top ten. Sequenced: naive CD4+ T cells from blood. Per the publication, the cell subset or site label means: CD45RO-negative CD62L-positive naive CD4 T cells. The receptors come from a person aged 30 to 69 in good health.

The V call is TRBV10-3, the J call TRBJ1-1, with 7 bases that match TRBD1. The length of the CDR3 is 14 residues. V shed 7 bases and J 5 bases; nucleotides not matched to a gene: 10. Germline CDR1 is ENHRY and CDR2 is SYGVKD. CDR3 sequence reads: CAIKGAGGKTEAFF. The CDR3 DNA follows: TGTGCCATCAAGGGGGCAGGGGGAAAGACTGAAGCTTTCTTT.

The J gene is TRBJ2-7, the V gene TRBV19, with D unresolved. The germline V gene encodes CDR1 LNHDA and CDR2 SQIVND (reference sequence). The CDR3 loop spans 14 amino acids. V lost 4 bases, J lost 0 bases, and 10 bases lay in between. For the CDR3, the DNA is TGTGCCAGTAGTACCCAATTTCACTCCTACGAGCAGTACTTC. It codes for CASSTQFHSYEQYF.

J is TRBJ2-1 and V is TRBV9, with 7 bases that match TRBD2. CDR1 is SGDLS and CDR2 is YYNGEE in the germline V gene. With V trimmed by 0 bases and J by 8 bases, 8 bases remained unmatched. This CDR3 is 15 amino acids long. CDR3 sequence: CASSVGGGPSYEQFF. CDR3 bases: TGTGCCAGCAGCGTAGGGGGAGGGCCGTCCTATGAGCAGTTCTTC.

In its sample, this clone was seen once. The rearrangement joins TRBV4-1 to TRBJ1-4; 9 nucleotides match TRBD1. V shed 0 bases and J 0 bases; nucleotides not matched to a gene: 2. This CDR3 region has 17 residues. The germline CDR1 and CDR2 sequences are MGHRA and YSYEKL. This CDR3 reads CASSQEDRGTTNEKLFF. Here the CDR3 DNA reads TGCGCCAGCAGCCAAGAAGACAGGGGGACAACTAATGAAAAACTGTTTTTT.

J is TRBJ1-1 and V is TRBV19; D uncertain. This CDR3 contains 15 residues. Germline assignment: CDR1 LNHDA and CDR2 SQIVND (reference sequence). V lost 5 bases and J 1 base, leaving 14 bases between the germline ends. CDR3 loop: CASSPRVRGNTEAFF. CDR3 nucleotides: TGTGCCAGTAGTCCCCGGGTCAGAGGGAACACTGAAGCTTTCTTT.

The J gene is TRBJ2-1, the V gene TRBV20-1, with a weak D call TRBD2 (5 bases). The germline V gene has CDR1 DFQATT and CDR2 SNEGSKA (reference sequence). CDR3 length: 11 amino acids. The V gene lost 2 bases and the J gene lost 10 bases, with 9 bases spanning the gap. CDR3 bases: TGCAGTGCTAGATTCGTAGCGGAGCAGTTCTTC. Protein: CSARFVAEQFF.

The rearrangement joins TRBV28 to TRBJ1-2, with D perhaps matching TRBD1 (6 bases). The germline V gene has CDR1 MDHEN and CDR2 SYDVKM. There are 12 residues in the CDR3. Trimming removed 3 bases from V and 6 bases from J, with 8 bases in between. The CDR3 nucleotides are TGTGCCAGCAGTTTTTACAGGGATGGCTACACCTTC. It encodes CASSFYRDGYTF.

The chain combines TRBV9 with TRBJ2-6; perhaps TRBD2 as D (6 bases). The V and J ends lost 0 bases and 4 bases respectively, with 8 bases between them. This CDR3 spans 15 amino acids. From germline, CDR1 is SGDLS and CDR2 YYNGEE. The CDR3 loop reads CASSVAGGGANVLTF. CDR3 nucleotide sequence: TGTGCCAGCAGCGTAGCCGGGGGAGGGGCCAACGTCCTGACTTTC.

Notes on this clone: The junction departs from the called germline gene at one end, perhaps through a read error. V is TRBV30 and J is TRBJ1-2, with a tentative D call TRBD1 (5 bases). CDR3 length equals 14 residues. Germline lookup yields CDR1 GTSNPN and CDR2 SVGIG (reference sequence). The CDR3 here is CARRAHGGAYGYTF. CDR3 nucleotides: TGTGCCCGGAGAGCCCATGGAGGGGCCTATGGCTACACCTTC.

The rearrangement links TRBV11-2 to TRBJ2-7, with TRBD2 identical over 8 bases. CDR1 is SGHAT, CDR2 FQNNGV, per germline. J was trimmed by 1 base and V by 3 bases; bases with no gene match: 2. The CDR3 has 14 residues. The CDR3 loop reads CASSFSGASYEQYF. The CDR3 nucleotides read TGTGCCAGCAGCTTTAGCGGGGCATCCTACGAGCAGTACTTC. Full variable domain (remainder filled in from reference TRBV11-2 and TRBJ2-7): EAGVAQSPRYKIIEKRQSVAFWCNPISGHATLYWYQQILGQGPKLLIQFQNNGVVDDSQLPKDRFSAERLKGVDSTLKIQPAKLEDSAVYLCASSFSGASYEQYFGPGTRLTVT.

The chain's CDR3 is CASSIGPTGEETQYF. As DNA, the CDR3 is TGTGCCAGCAGCATAGGTCCCACAGGCGAAGAGACCCAGTACTTC. This sequence joins TRBV9 and TRBJ2-5; tentative D call: TRBD1 (5 bases). V lost 4 bases to trimming and J lost 3 bases, with 16 bases between them. Germline V gives CDR1 SGDLS, CDR2 YYNGEE. The CDR3 has 15 amino acids. The whole variable domain, remainder taken from reference TRBV9 and TRBJ2-5, is DSGVTQTPKHLITATGQRVTLRCSPRSGDLSVYWYQQSLDQGLQFLIQYYNGEERAKGNILERFSAQQFPDLHSELNLSSLELGDSALYFCASSIGPTGEETQYFGPGTRLLVL.

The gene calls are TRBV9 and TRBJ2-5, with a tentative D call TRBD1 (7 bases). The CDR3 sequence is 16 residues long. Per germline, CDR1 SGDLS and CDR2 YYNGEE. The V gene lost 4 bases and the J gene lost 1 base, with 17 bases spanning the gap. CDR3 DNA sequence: TGTGCCAGCAGCCCAATGGAGGGGGCCGTCCAAGAGACCCAGTACTTC. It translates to CASSPMEGAVQETQYF.

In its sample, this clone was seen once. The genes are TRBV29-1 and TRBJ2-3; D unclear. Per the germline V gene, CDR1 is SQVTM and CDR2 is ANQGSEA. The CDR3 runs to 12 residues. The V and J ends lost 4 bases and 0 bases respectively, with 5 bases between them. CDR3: CSVVSSTDTQYF. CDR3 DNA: TGCAGCGTTGTGAGCAGCACAGATACGCAGTATTTT.

The CDR3, as DNA: TGTGCCAGCAGTGGGGACAGGGGGTTTACTGAAGCTTTCTTT. Protein sequence: CASSGDRGFTEAFF. V and J are TRBV2 and TRBJ1-1; TRBD1 matches at 11 bases. With 4 bases clipped from V and 5 bases from J, the junction kept 3 bases outside the gene matches. This CDR3 is 14 amino acids long. Germline-derived CDR1 and CDR2 are SNHLY and FYNNEI.

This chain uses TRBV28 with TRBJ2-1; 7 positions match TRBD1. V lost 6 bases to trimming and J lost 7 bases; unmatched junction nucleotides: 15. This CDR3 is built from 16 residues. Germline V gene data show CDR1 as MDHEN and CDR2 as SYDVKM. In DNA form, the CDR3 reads TGTGCCAGCAGCCGAACCCCGCAGACAGGGAGAAATGAGCAGTTCTTC. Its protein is CASSRTPQTGRNEQFF.

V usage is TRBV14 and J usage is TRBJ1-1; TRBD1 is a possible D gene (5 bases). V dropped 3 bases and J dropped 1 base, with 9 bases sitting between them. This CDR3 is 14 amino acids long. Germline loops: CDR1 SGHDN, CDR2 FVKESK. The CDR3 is CASSQLDRNTEAFF. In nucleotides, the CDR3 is TGTGCCAGCAGCCAGCTCGACAGGAACACTGAAGCTTTCTTT.